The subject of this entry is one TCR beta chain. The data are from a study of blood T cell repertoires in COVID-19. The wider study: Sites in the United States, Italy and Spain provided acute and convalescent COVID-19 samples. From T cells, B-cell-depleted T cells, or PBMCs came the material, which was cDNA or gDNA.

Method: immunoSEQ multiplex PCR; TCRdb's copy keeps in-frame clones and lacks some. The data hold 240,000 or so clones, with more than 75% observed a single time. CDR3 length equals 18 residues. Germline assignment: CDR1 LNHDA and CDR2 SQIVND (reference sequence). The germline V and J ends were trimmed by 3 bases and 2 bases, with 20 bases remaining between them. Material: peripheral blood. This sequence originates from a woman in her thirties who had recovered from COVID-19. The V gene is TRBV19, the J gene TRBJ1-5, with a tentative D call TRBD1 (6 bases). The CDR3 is CASSMSQGPGAGNQPQHF. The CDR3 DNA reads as TGTGCCAGTAGTATGAGTCAGGGGCCGGGCGCCGGCAATCAGCCCCAGCATTTT.